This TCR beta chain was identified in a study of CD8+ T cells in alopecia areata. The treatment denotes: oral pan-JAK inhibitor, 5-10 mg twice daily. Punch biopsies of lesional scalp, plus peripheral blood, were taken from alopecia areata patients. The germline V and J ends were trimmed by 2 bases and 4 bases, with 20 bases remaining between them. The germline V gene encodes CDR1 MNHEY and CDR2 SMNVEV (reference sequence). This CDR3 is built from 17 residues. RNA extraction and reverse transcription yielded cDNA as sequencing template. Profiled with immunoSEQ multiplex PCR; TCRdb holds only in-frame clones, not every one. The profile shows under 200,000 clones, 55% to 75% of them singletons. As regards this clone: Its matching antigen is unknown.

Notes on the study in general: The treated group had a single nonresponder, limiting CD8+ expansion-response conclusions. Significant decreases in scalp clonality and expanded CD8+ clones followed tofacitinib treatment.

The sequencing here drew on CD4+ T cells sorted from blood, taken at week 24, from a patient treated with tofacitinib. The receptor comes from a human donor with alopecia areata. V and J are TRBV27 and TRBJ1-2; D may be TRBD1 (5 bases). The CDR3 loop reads CASSLGGNRKFLYGYTF. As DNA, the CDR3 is TGTGCCAGCAGTTTAGGGGGGAACAGGAAATTCCTCTATGGCTACACCTTC.